This TCR beta chain was sequenced during a study of cytomegalovirus exposure and HLA in healthy donors. PCR was performed using 60 Vbeta and 13 Jbeta primers. Measured with immunoSEQ multiplex PCR; TCRdb has only the in-frame clones, and not every one. The sample includes 150,000 to 200,000 clones, around 86% of them seen just once. This CDR3 is built from 15 residues. V lost 1 base and J lost 3; bases outside the gene matches: 7. Germline V gene lookup returns CDR1 SQVTM and CDR2 ANQGSEA. Study results and limitations: The study dropped some indistinguishable V segments, TRBV6-2 and TRBV6-3 among them. Follow-up analysis later connected one missense variant in DCLRE1C with trimming of TCR beta V- and J-genes. Most CMV-associated TCR beta chains appeared HLA-restricted in a later analysis.

As for this clone: Its antigen is currently unknown.

This chain links TRBV29-1 with TRBJ2-7, with 9 nucleotides matching TRBD2. This TCR derives from a girl between 2 and 10 years old in good health and CMV-seropositive. Sequenced sample: PBMCs. DNA of the CDR3: TGCAGCGTTGAAGCTGCGGGAGGGGTGGACTACGAGCAGTACTTC. It specifies CSVEAAGGVDYEQYF.